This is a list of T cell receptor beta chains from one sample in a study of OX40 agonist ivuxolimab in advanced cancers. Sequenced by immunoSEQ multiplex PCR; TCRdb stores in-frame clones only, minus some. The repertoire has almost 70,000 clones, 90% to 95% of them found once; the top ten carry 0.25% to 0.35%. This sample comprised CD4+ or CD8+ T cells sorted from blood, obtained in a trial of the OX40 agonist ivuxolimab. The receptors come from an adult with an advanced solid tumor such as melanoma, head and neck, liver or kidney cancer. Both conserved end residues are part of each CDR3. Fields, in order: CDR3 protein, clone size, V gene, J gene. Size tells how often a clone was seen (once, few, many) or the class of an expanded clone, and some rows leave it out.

CAWRGDTDTQYF	.	TRBV30	TRBJ2-3
CASSLVSGRAGGEQYF	.	TRBV7-2	TRBJ2-7
CASSGEGGGYEQYF	once	TRBV2	TRBJ2-7
CASSLDINQPQHF	once	TRBV2	TRBJ1-5
CAGGHRGGGEQFF	.	TRBV30	TRBJ2-1
CATSIQQGLSTDTQYF	.	TRBV15	TRBJ2-3
CASARYNEQFF	.	TRBV19	TRBJ2-1
CSVRTGMEYGYTF	.	TRBV29-1	TRBJ1-2
CASSPQTSGRAYEQYF	.	TRBV5-4	TRBJ2-7
CASRSAEETQYF	.	TRBV19	TRBJ2-5
CASSQDGRGSEAFF	.	TRBV4-1	TRBJ1-1